In its sample, the clone carrying this T cell receptor beta chain was seen once. This sample was included in a study of blood T cell repertoires in COVID-19. Study-level background: Samples taken during acute and convalescent COVID-19 were collected in the United States, Italy and Spain. T cells, B-cell-depleted T cells, or PBMCs provided the cDNA or gDNA that served as material.

Enrolled during active infection, Seattle patients were then followed longitudinally. Per the authors' pipeline: Amplified reference gene primers provided the basis for estimating nucleated cell counts. The data were produced by immunoSEQ multiplex PCR, yet TCRdb's version contains in-frame clones alone and is incomplete. V and J calls and clone size are those listed in that table; D and trimming were worked out from the DNA. The sample lists about 290,000 clones; under 90% were seen once. The length of the CDR3 is 17 residues. Trimming at V came to 7 bases and at J to 0 bases, leaving 12 bases not matched to a gene. Germline-derived CDR1 and CDR2 are MRHNA and SNTAGT.

The sequence derives from a woman in her twenties or thirties with COVID-19, enrolled during active disease. Sequencing was performed on peripheral blood. V usage is TRBV6-4 and J usage is TRBJ2-3, with 8 bases that match TRBD2. CDR3 residues: CASITGGLSASTDTQYF. The CDR3, as DNA: TGTGCCAGCATAACGGGGGGGCTATCGGCGAGCACAGATACGCAGTATTTT.